This is a list of T cell receptor beta chains from one sample in a study of control samples from healthy donors and cancer patients. Here immunoSEQ multiplex PCR was the method, and the copy in TCRdb shows in-frame clones only, minus some. The sample comprises about 70,000 clones, nearly 85% of which are singletons, and roughly 28% rests with the top ten. Sequenced material: blood. Receptors originate from a man aged 45 to 65 in good health. Both conserved end residues are part of each CDR3. The D gene is left open where the match is weak. The listing skips clone size in some rows; elsewhere it reads once, few, many or a size class.

TRBJ2-2	TRBV27	15	NA	NA	CASSWRGWNTGELFF	TGTGCCAGCAGTTGGAGGGGTTGGAACACCGGGGAGCTGTTTTTT
TRBJ1-2	TRBV11-3	15	TRBD1	NA	CASSLETGGAYGYTF	TGTGCCAGCAGCTTAGAGACAGGGGGCGCGTATGGCTACACCTTC
TRBJ1-5	TRBV12-5	17	NA	NA	CASGLVRSDPRSQPQHF	TGTGCTAGTGGTTTGGTACGATCAGATCCCCGTAGTCAGCCCCAGCATTTT
TRBJ1-1	TRBV6-1	16	NA	NA	CASSEQGPVGIGEAFF	TGTGCCAGCAGTGAACAGGGGCCCGTGGGTATCGGTGAAGCTTTCTTT
TRBJ2-1	TRBV9	14	NA	NA	CASSVGGSYNEQFF	TGTGCCAGCAGCGTAGGTGGGTCCTACAATGAGCAGTTCTTC
TRBJ2-7	TRBV5-4	15	NA	few	CASSPPTGSSYEQYF	TGTGCCAGCAGCCCCCCGACAGGATCCTCCTACGAGCAGTACTTC
TRBJ2-3	TRBV2	15	NA	NA	CASSVQPFPTDTQYF	TGTGCCAGCAGCGTTCAGCCGTTCCCCACAGATACGCAGTATTTT
TRBJ1-1	TRBV30	11	NA	NA	CAWSTAAGAFF	TGTGCCTGGAGTACCGCGGCGGGGGCTTTCTTT
TRBJ2-7	TRBV19	15	NA	NA	CASSTLAAITYEQYF	TGTGCCAGTAGTACCCTCGCGGCCATCACCTACGAGCAGTACTTC
TRBJ2-1	TRBV4-2	14	TRBD2	NA	CASSSGRAYNEQFF	TGTGCCAGCAGCTCTGGGAGGGCCTACAATGAGCAGTTCTTC
TRBJ1-3	TRBV29-1	15	NA	NA	CSTISTVSSGNTIYF	TGCAGCACAATCTCAACGGTGAGCTCTGGAAACACCATATATTTT
TRBJ1-5	TRBV7-9	16	NA	NA	CASSLLTPDSNQPQHF	TGTGCCAGCAGTTTATTGACACCCGATAGCAATCAGCCCCAGCATTTT
TRBJ2-1	TRBV19	12	NA	NA	CAIRDRYNEQFF	TGTGCCATTAGAGACCGCTACAATGAGCAGTTCTTC
TRBJ2-7	TRBV28	14	NA	NA	CASMEGTPYYEQYF	TGTGCCAGCATGGAAGGGACACCTTACTACGAGCAGTACTTC
TRBJ1-5	TRBV7-8	13	NA	once	CASSFDQNQPQHF	TGTGCCAGCAGCTTCGATCAGAATCAGCCCCAGCATTTT
TRBJ1-2	TRBV14	11	NA	few	CASSQDRGYTF	TGTGCCAGCAGCCAGGACCGTGGCTACACCTTC
TRBJ2-7	TRBV21-1	15	NA	NA	CASRCGPGQVLEQYF	TGTGCCAGCAGATGCGGACCGGGACAGGTCCTCGAGCAGTACTTC
TRBJ1-5	TRBV6-2/TRBV6-3	16	NA	NA	CASSYGGGGSNQPQHF	TGTGCCAGCAGTTACGGCGGGGGGGGGAGCAATCAGCCCCAGCATTTT
TRBJ1-1	TRBV5-1	15	TRBD1	NA	CASSLGLTGGTEAFF	TGCGCCAGCAGCTTAGGGCTAACAGGGGGCACTGAAGCTTTCTTT
TRBJ1-4	TRBV21-1	15	NA	NA	CASSSNDRENEKLFF	TGTGCCAGCAGCAGCAATGACAGGGAAAATGAAAAACTGTTTTTT
TRBJ1-2	TRBV11-2	13	NA	NA	CASSLGEGRGYTF	TGTGCCAGCAGCCTAGGGGAGGGACGCGGCTACACCTTC
TRBJ1-6	TRBV15	12	NA	NA	CATSPYSSPLHF	TGTGCCACCAGCCCATATTCCTCACCCCTCCACTTT
TRBJ2-5	TRBV7-2	14	TRBD2	NA	CASSAGLAGETQYF	TGTGCCAGCAGCGCGGGACTAGCGGGAGAGACCCAGTACTTC
TRBJ1-4	TRBV10-2	14	NA	NA	CASSEHGLNEKLFF	TGCGCCAGCAGTGAGCACGGTCTTAATGAAAAACTGTTTTTT
TRBJ1-5	TRBV12-3/TRBV12-4	13	NA	NA	CASSFEGNQPQHF	TGTGCCAGCAGTTTCGAGGGCAATCAGCCCCAGCATTTT
TRBJ1-5	TRBV30	16	TRBD1	NA	CAWSYRTGSSNQPQHF	TGTGCCTGGAGCTACCGGACAGGGAGTAGCAATCAGCCCCAGCATTTT
TRBJ2-5	TRBV6-1	15	NA	NA	CASSEDLWTSETQYF	TGTGCCAGCAGTGAGGATCTGTGGACTTCGGAGACCCAGTACTTC
TRBJ2-7	TRBV21-1	14	NA	NA	CASSRTVSSYEQYF	TGTGCCAGCAGCAGGACAGTCAGCTCCTACGAGCAGTACTTC
TRBJ1-2	TRBV5-6	13	TRBD1	NA	CASSRQGDYGYTF	TGTGCCAGCAGCCGACAGGGAGACTATGGCTACACCTTC
TRBJ2-2	TRBV6-4	14	NA	medium-sized	CASSDRTDTGELFF	TGTGCCAGCAGTGACCGGACAGACACCGGGGAGCTGTTTTTT
TRBJ1-1	TRBV30	13	NA	NA	CAWRMDRNTEAFF	TGTGCCTGGAGGATGGACAGGAACACTGAAGCTTTCTTT
TRBJ1-1	TRBV20-1	15	NA	NA	CSASAQFRLNTEAFF	TGCAGTGCTAGTGCGCAGTTCAGGCTGAACACTGAAGCTTTCTTT
TRBJ1-2	TRBV30	13	TRBD1	NA	CALGTGERYGYTF	TGTGCCCTAGGAACAGGGGAGCGCTATGGCTACACCTTC
TRBJ2-7	TRBV19	16	TRBD1	NA	CASKTGAGQSSYEQYF	TGTGCCAGTAAGACAGGGGCGGGACAGAGCTCCTACGAGCAGTACTTC
TRBJ2-5	TRBV19	14	TRBD1	NA	CASSKQGAEETQYF	TGTGCCAGTAGTAAACAGGGGGCCGAAGAGACCCAGTACTTC
TRBJ1-2	TRBV5-1	15	NA	once	CASSGTGLGGYGYTF	TGCGCCAGCAGCGGTACAGGGCTAGGGGGCTATGGCTACACCTTC
TRBJ1-2	TRBV5-6	13	TRBD1	NA	CASSWTGTDGYTF	TGTGCCAGCAGCTGGACCGGGACAGATGGCTACACCTTC
TRBJ1-1	TRBV6-2/TRBV6-3	11	NA	few	CASSYEVVTFF	TGTGCCAGCAGTTACGAGGTTGTGACTTTCTTT
TRBJ2-7	TRBV5-4	15	TRBD2	NA	CASSHTSGSPYEQYF	TGTGCCAGCAGCCACACCAGCGGGAGTCCCTACGAGCAGTACTTC
TRBJ1-3	TRBV5-1	14	TRBD1	NA	CASSLQGLGNTIYF	TGCGCCAGCAGCTTACAGGGGCTTGGAAACACCATATATTTT